This TCR beta chain emerged from a study of Ad26.COV2.S vaccination and SARS-CoV-2 variants. Looking at the study overall: Intramuscularly, Ad26.COV2.S was given either once or twice, 56 days apart. Whole-study results and caveats: Spike-specific TCR breadth in vaccine recipients exceeded that seen in placebo recipients.

Described treatment: roughly 20 received Ad26.COV2.S at low or high dose, single or two shots; about 5 received placebo; per-sample allocation not given. Specimen acquisition occurred on day 63 following the initial vaccine or placebo injection. Expressing Wuhan-strain SARS-CoV-2 spike, an Ad26 vector served as the vaccine. Profiling relied on immunoSEQ multiplex PCR, and the TCRdb table lists in-frame clones only, not all of them. In the table there are more than 250,000 clones, 70% to 90% of which are singletons. V shed 5 bases and J shed 2 bases, with 14 bases lying between them. The CDR3 has 15 amino acids. Germline lookup yields CDR1 SGHRS and CDR2 YFSETQ. Turning to this clone: Its antigen is unknown.

Here the sequenced sample was peripheral blood, taken in a trial of Ad26.COV2.S vaccine versus placebo. The chain combines TRBV5-1 with TRBJ2-1; maybe TRBD2 (5 bases). The sequence was collected from a person between 18 and 59 years old who received the Ad26.COV2.S COVID-19 vaccine or a placebo. The CDR3 DNA is TGCGCCAGCAGTAGAGAGGGTGGCACCTACAATGAGCAGTTCTTC. This translates into CASSREGGTYNEQFF.